The 4 T cell receptor beta chains listed next were all sequenced from one sample in a study of siplizumab effects on memory and regulatory T cells. Profiling relied on immunoSEQ multiplex PCR, and the TCRdb table lists in-frame clones only, not all of them. The sample holds more than 75,000 clones, over 95% seen once. Material for sequencing was naive CD4+ T cells sorted from blood. All receptors derive from a human donor in good health.

This chain connects TRBV19 to TRBJ2-3; no clear D gene. Germline V gives CDR1 LNHDA, CDR2 SQIVND (reference sequence). CDR3 length equals 10 residues. The V and J ends lost 11 bases and 6 bases respectively, with 9 bases between them. CDR3 sequence: CASSSDTQYF. DNA for the CDR3: TGTGCCTCCTCATCGGATACGCAGTATTTT.

The CDR3 DNA reads TGCAGCGTAACTGGACGTCTCACAGATACGCAGTATTTT. Protein: CSVTGRLTDTQYF. The chain joins TRBV29-1 to TRBJ2-3; D is unclear. This CDR3 spans 13 amino acids. The germline V and J ends were trimmed by 6 bases and 2 bases, with 12 bases remaining between them. Germline V lookup: CDR1 SQVTM, CDR2 ANQGSEA.

This chain connects TRBV27 to TRBJ1-1; no definite D call. Germline values: CDR1 MNHEY, CDR2 SMNVEV (reference sequence). V lost 4 bases and J lost 4, with 7 bases in between. The CDR3 has 12 amino acids. CDR3 in DNA: TGTGCCAGCAGTTCCCTCAGCACTGAAGCTTTCTTT. Its translation is CASSSLSTEAFF.

The V call is TRBV19, the J call TRBJ1-2; D ambiguous. CDR1 is LNHDA and CDR2 is SQIVND in the germline V gene (reference sequence). The CDR3 is 17 residues long. Trimming stripped 6 bases from V and 6 bases from J, with 26 bases between. The CDR3 coding sequence is TGTGCCAGTAGCTACCTTAGGACGGGAGAAGACCACGATGGCTACACCTTC. Translated: CASSYLRTGEDHDGYTF.